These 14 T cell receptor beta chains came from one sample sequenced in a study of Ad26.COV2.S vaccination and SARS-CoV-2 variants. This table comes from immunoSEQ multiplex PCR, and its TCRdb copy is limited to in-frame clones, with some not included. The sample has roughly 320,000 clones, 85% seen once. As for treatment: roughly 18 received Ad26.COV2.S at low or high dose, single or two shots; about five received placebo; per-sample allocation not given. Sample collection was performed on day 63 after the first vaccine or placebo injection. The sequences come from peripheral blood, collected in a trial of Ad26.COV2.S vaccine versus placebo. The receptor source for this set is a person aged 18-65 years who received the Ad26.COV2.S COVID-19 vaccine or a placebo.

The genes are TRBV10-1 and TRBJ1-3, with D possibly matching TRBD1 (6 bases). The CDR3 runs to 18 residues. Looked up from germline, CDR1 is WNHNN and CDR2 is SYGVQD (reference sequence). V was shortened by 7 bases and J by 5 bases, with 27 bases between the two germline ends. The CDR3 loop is CASTLRHLMGGLRNTIYF. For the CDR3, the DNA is TGCGCCAGCACGCTTCGGCACTTAATGGGGGGGCTGAGAAACACCATATATTTT.

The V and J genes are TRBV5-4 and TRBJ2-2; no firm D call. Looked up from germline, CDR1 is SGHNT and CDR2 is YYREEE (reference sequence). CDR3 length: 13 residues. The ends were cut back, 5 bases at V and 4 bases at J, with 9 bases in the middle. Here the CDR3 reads CASRPRSTGELFF. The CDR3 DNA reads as TGTGCCAGCAGACCCAGGAGCACCGGGGAGCTGTTTTTT.

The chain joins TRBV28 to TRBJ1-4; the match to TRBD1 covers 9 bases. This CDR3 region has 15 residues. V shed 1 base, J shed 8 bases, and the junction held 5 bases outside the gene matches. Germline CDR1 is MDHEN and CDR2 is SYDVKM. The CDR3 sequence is CASSLSGQGMEKLFF. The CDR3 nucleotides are TGTGCCAGCAGTTTATCAGGACAGGGGATGGAAAAACTGTTTTTT.

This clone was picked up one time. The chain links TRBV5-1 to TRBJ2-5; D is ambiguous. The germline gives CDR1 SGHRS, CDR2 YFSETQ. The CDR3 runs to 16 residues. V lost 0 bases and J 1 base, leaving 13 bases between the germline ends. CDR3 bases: TGCGCCAGCAGCTTGGAGGTTCAGGTCTCCCAAGAGACCCAGTACTTC. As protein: CASSLEVQVSQETQYF. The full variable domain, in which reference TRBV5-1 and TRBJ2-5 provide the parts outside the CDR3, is KAGVTQTPRYLIKTRGQQVTLSCSPISGHRSVSWYQQTPGQGLQFLFEYFSETQRNKGNFPGRFSGRQFSNSRSEMNVSTLELGDSALYLCASSLEVQVSQETQYFGPGTRLLVL.

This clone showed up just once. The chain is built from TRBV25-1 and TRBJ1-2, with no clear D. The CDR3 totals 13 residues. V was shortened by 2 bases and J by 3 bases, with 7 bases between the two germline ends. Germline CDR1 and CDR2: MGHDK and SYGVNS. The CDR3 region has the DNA TGTGCCAGCAGTGAAGGGGAATACTATGGCTACACCTTC. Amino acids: CASSEGEYYGYTF.

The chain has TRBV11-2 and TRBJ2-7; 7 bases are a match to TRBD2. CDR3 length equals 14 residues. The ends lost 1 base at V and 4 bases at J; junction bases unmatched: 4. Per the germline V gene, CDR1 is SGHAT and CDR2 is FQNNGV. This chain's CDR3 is CASSLGGEGYEQYF. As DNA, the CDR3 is TGTGCCAGCAGCTTAGGGGGGGAGGGATACGAGCAGTACTTC.

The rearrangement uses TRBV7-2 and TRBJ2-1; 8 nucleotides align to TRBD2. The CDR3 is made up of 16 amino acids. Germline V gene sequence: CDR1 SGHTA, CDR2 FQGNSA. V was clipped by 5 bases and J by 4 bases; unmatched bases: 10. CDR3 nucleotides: TGTGCCAGCAGCATTCCGGGACTAGTTGAATACAATGAGCAGTTCTTC. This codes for CASSIPGLVEYNEQFF.

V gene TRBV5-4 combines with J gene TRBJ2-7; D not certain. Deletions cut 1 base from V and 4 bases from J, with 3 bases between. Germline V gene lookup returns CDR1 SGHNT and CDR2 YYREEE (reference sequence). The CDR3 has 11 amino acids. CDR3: CASSLYYEQYF. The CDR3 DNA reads TGTGCCAGCAGCTTGTATTACGAGCAGTACTTC.

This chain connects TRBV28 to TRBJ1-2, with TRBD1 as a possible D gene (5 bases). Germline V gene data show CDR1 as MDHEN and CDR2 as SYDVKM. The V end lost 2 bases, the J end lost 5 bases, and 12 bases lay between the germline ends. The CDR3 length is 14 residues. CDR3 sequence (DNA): TGTGCCAGCAGTTTACAGGGTCCGGCTTATGGCTACACCTTC. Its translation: CASSLQGPAYGYTF.

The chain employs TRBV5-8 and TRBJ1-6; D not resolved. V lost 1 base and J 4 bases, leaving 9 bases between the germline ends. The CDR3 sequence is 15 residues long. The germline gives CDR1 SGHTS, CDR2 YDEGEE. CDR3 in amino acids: CASSLLQTYNSPLHF. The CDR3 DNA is TGTGCCAGCAGCTTGTTACAAACTTATAATTCACCCCTCCACTTT. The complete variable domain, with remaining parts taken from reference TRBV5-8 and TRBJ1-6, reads EAGVTQSPTHLIKTRGQQATLRCSPISGHTSVYWYQQALGLGLQFLLWYDEGEERNRGNFPPRFSGRQFPNYSSELNVNALELEDSALYLCASSLLQTYNSPLHFGNGTRLTVT.

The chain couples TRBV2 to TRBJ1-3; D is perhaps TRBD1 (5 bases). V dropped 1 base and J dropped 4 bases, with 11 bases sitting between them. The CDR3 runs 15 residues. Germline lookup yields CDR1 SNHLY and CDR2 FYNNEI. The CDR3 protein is CASSEVRASGNTIYF. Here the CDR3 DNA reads TGTGCCAGCAGTGAAGTCAGGGCCTCAGGAAACACCATATATTTT.

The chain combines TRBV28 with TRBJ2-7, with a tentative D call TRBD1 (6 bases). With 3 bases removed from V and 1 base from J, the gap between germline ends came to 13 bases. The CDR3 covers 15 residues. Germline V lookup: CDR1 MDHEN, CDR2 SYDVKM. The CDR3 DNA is TGTGCCAGCAGTTTCACAGGGATGGAGTCCTACGAGCAGTACTTC. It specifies CASSFTGMESYEQYF.

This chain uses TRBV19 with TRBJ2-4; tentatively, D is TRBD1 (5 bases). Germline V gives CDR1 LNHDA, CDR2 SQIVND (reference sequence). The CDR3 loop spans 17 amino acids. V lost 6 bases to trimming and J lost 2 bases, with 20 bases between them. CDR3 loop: CASSDRPDDSSKNIQYF. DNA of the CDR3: TGTGCCAGTAGCGACAGACCGGACGATTCCTCCAAAAACATTCAGTACTTC. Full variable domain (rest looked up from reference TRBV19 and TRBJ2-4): DGGITQSPKYLFRKEGQNVTLSCEQNLNHDAMYWYRQDPGQGLRLIYYSQIVNDFQKGDIAEGYSVSREKKESFPLTVTSAQKNPTAFYLCASSDRPDDSSKNIQYFGAGTRLSVL.

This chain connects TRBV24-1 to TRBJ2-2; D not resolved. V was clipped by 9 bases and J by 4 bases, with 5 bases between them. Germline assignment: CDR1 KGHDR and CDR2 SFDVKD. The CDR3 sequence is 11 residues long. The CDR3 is CATRGTGELFF. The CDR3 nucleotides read TGTGCCACCCGAGGCACCGGGGAGCTGTTTTTT.